Listed below are T cell receptor beta chains from one sample, sequenced in a study of T cell responses to AZD1222 COVID-19 vaccine. The assay was immunoSEQ multiplex PCR, and TCRdb's table has in-frame clones only and misses some. The top ten hold roughly 10% of the sample, which has tens of thousands of clones, about 83% seen once. Source: peripheral blood, taken 28 days after the second AZD1222 dose. These receptors all stem from an adult who received the AZD1222 COVID-19 vaccine. Each CDR3 is given with its conserved first and last residue. The D gene is left open where the match is weak. Only some rows state a clone size, as once, few, many or a class for expanded clones.

size	V	J	D	CDR3	DNA
once	TRBV7-2	TRBJ1-5	.	CASSFNPGSDQPQHF	TGTGCCAGCAGCTTCAATCCTGGTTCGGATCAGCCCCAGCATTTT
.	TRBV3-1/TRBV3-2	TRBJ2-5	TRBD2	CASSLGLAGETQYF	TGTGCCAGCAGCCTGGGACTAGCGGGAGAGACCCAGTACTTC
.	TRBV11-2	TRBJ2-7	.	CASSTEGGEQYF	TGTGCCAGCAGCACTGAGGGGGGGGAGCAGTACTTC
.	TRBV2	TRBJ2-5	.	CASSEGETQYF	TGTGCCAGCAGTGAAGGGGAGACCCAGTACTTC
.	TRBV7-2	TRBJ2-5	TRBD2	CASSPTLAEETQYF	TGTGCCAGCAGCCCGACGCTAGCGGAAGAGACCCAGTACTTC
.	TRBV5-5	TRBJ2-2	.	CASSSTGWSTGELFF	TGTGCCAGCAGCAGTACAGGGTGGAGTACCGGGGAGCTGTTTTTT
.	TRBV11-1	TRBJ2-3	TRBD2	CASSLWTSGATDTQYF	TGTGCCAGCAGCCTCTGGACTAGCGGGGCCACAGATACGCAGTATTTT
.	TRBV15	TRBJ1-2	.	CATSERPRAFNYGYTF	TGTGCCACCAGCGAGAGACCCAGGGCCTTTAACTATGGCTACACCTTC
.	TRBV28	TRBJ1-2	TRBD1	CASSLGQGEGYTF	TGTGCCAGCAGCCTGGGACAGGGTGAAGGCTACACCTTC
.	TRBV10-3	TRBJ2-5	TRBD2	CAISGGRGVQETQYF	TGTGCCATCAGTGGGGGCCGGGGGGTCCAAGAGACCCAGTACTTC
once	TRBV2	TRBJ2-5	TRBD1	CASRQGGQETQYF	TGTGCCAGCCGACAGGGGGGGCAAGAGACCCAGTACTTC
.	TRBV12-2	TRBJ1-2	.	CASRLNRDSLNYGYTF	TGTGCAAGTCGCTTAAACCGGGACAGCCTGAACTATGGCTACACCTTC
.	TRBV6-2/TRBV6-3	TRBJ2-7	.	CASSYEGYYEQYF	TGTGCCAGCAGTTACGAAGGATACTACGAGCAGTACTTC
once	TRBV29-1	TRBJ2-3	.	CSVEGLSRGSTDTQYF	TGCAGCGTTGAAGGCTTGTCCCGGGGAAGCACAGATACGCAGTATTTT
.	TRBV7-3	TRBJ1-1	.	CASSLSTFAEAFF	TGTGCCAGCAGCTTAAGCACCTTTGCTGAAGCTTTCTTT
once	TRBV5-8	TRBJ1-2	.	CASSSPGGAGGYTF	TGTGCCAGCAGCTCCCCCGGGGGCGCGGGCGGCTACACCTTC
.	TRBV6-2/TRBV6-3	TRBJ2-5	TRBD2	CASSSLGGGVRLTQYF	TGTGCCAGCAGTTCCCTCGGGGGAGGGGTACGTTTGACCCAGTACTTC
.	TRBV4-1	TRBJ2-5	TRBD1	CASSQDRDRGHGETQYF	TGCGCCAGCAGCCAAGATCGGGACAGGGGGCATGGCGAGACCCAGTACTTC
.	TRBV10-1	TRBJ1-6	TRBD1	CASSPGGNSPLHF	TGCGCCAGCAGTCCAGGGGGCAATTCACCCCTCCACTTT
.	TRBV12-3/TRBV12-4	TRBJ2-7	.	CASSPGFYEQYF	TGTGCCAGCAGTCCGGGTTTTTACGAGCAGTACTTC
.	TRBV4-3	TRBJ2-7	TRBD2	CASSQGDSGGARHEQYF	TGCGCCAGCAGCCAAGGCGATAGCGGGGGGGCCCGCCACGAGCAGTACTTC
.	TRBV24-1	TRBJ1-3	.	CATSDSSDATPGNTIYF	TGTGCCACCAGTGATTCGTCGGACGCCACCCCTGGAAACACCATATATTTT
.	TRBV6-2/TRBV6-3	TRBJ1-1	.	CASSYRLTEAFF	TGTGCCAGCAGTTACAGGTTGACTGAAGCTTTCTTT
.	TRBV2	TRBJ2-2	.	CASRADSRNTGELFF	TGTGCCAGCAGGGCGGACAGCAGGAACACCGGGGAGCTGTTTTTT
few	TRBV7-9	TRBJ2-7	.	CASSPRTAHYEQYF	TGTGCCAGCAGCCCCCGGACAGCCCACTACGAGCAGTACTTC
.	TRBV18	TRBJ2-2	.	CASSPVGAGELFF	TGTGCCAGCTCACCGGTTGGGGCCGGGGAGCTGTTTTTT
.	TRBV19	TRBJ2-3	.	CASSKLPGAGIDTQYF	TGTGCCAGTAGTAAACTCCCAGGGGCCGGGATCGATACGCAGTATTTT
.	TRBV4-1	TRBJ2-2	.	CASSAGQNTGELFF	TGCGCCAGCTCAGCGGGACAGAACACCGGGGAGCTGTTTTTT
.	TRBV7-9	TRBJ1-1	.	CASSFTEDTEAFF	TGTGCCAGCAGCTTCACCGAGGACACTGAAGCTTTCTTT
.	TRBV19	TRBJ1-1	.	CASSTGRNTEAFF	TGTGCCAGTAGTACCGGACGGAACACTGAAGCTTTCTTT
.	TRBV11-3	TRBJ2-3	TRBD2	CASSLGRGYTDTQYF	TGTGCCAGCTCCCTGGGGCGGGGGTACACAGATACGCAGTATTTT
.	TRBV11-2	TRBJ2-5	.	CASSSAGQAYQETQYF	TGTGCCAGCAGCTCAGCGGGACAGGCGTACCAAGAGACCCAGTACTTC
.	TRBV2	TRBJ2-1	.	CASTLASANNEQFF	TGTGCCAGCACCTTGGCGAGCGCAAACAATGAGCAGTTCTTC
once	TRBV10-3	TRBJ2-3	.	CAMGERGSTDTQYF	TGTGCCATGGGGGAACGGGGCTCCACAGATACGCAGTATTTT
few	TRBV4-3	TRBJ1-2	.	CASSQEVGGFNYGYTF	TGCGCCAGCAGCCAAGAGGTTGGGGGGTTCAACTATGGCTACACCTTC
.	TRBV5-1	TRBJ1-4	TRBD1	CASSAGQGNEKLFF	TGCGCCAGCAGCGCGGGACAGGGTAATGAAAAACTGTTTTTT
once	TRBV5-1	TRBJ1-2	.	CASTPAGGGPYGYTF	TGCGCCAGCACCCCGGCTGGGGGGGGGCCGTATGGCTACACCTTC
.	TRBV7-8	TRBJ2-3	.	CASSLAGLGEGPKQYF	TGTGCCAGCAGCTTAGCGGGGTTGGGCGAGGGCCCCAAACAGTATTTT
.	TRBV5-8	TRBJ2-5	TRBD1	CASSRQGVIRETQYF	TGTGCCAGCAGCCGACAGGGGGTGATTAGAGAGACCCAGTACTTC
.	TRBV4-2	TRBJ2-7	TRBD2	CASPSGGASYEQYF	TGTGCCAGTCCGAGCGGGGGGGCCTCCTACGAGCAGTACTTC
.	TRBV27	TRBJ1-1	TRBD1	CASNRQGPNTEAFF	TGTGCCAGCAACCGACAGGGCCCGAACACTGAAGCTTTCTTT
.	TRBV2	TRBJ1-1	.	CASSVAGSVTEAFF	TGTGCCAGCAGTGTGGCAGGTAGTGTTACTGAAGCTTTCTTT
.	TRBV10-3	TRBJ2-7	.	CAISESLGTLPLEQYF	TGTGCCATCAGTGAGTCTTTGGGGACGCTCCCTCTCGAGCAGTACTTC
.	TRBV6-5	TRBJ2-2	.	CAERDSRSGELFF	TGTGCCGAGCGGGACAGCCGTTCCGGGGAGCTGTTTTTT
few	TRBV18	TRBJ1-3	.	CASSPRREALSGNTIYF	TGTGCCAGCTCACCAAGGAGGGAAGCCCTCTCTGGAAACACCATATATTTT
.	TRBV18	TRBJ1-2	TRBD1	CASSPPGQGWLYYGYTF	TGTGCCAGCTCCCCACCGGGACAGGGGTGGCTTTACTATGGCTACACCTTC
.	TRBV5-6	TRBJ2-5	TRBD2	CASRAGLAGTQYF	TGTGCCAGCAGAGCGGGACTAGCGGGGACCCAGTACTTC
.	TRBV6-5	TRBJ1-1	.	CASSTTPQAFF	TGTGCCAGCAGTACGACCCCCCAAGCTTTCTTT
.	TRBV4-3	TRBJ2-7	.	CASSQDFGWGAEQYF	TGCGCCAGCAGCCAAGATTTTGGGTGGGGGGCCGAGCAGTACTTC
medium-sized	TRBV27	TRBJ1-1	.	CASRETNTEAFF	TGTGCCAGCAGGGAAACGAACACTGAAGCTTTCTTT
.	TRBV6-5	TRBJ1-6	.	CASNSPGRRNSPLHF	TGTGCCAGCAACTCGCCGGGACGGAGGAATTCACCCCTCCACTTT
.	TRBV7-2	TRBJ1-3	TRBD1	CASSLLSAGGSGNTIYF	TGTGCCAGCAGCTTACTATCCGCAGGGGGCTCTGGAAACACCATATATTTT
.	TRBV19	TRBJ1-6	.	CASSIAADSPLHF	TGTGCCAGTAGTATAGCTGCGGATTCACCCCTCCACTTT